This entry describes one T cell receptor (beta chain). The antigen remains undetermined. PCR amplification relied on 60 Vbeta primers (plus 13 Jbeta primers). TCRdb's table, derived via immunoSEQ multiplex PCR, lists solely in-frame clones and lacks some. The table lists 200,000 to 300,000 clones, 82% of them singletons. CDR3 length: 15 amino acids. The germline CDR1 and CDR2 sequences are MNHNY and SVGAGI (reference sequence). Trimming shortened V by 0 bases and J by 5 bases, and 13 bases separated the two germline ends. The sample comes from a study of cytomegalovirus exposure and HLA in healthy donors. Study-wide results and caveats: Researchers catalogued around 150 TCR beta chains as cytomegalovirus-associated.

The sample was PBMCs. The sequence came from a woman between 40 and 50 years old in good health and CMV-seropositive. V gene TRBV6-6 combines with J gene TRBJ1-2; D is unclear. The CDR3 spells CASSYSLSGGYGYTF. Written as DNA, the CDR3 is TGTGCCAGCAGTTACTCTTTATCCGGCGGGTATGGCTACACCTTC.